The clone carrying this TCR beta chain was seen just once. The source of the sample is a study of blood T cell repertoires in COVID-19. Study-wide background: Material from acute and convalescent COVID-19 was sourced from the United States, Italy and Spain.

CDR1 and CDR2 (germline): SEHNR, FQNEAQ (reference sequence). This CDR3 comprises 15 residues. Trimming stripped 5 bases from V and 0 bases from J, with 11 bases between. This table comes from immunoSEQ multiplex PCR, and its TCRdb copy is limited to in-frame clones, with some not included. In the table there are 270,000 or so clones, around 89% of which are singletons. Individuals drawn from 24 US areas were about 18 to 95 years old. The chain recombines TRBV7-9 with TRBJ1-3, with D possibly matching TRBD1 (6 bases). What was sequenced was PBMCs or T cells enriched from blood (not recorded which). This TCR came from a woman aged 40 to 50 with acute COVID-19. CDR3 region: CASSLQGGSGNTIYF. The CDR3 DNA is TGTGCCAGCAGCCTACAGGGTGGCTCTGGAAACACCATATATTTT.